This TCR beta chain is drawn from a study of blood T cell repertoires in COVID-19. Across the study: COVID-19 samples, acute and convalescent, were from the United States, Italy and Spain. PBMCs, B-cell-depleted T cells, or T cells provided the cDNA or gDNA that made up the material.

This CDR3 has 20 residues. The junction had 15 bases not matched to a gene; V was cut back by 1 base and J by 0 bases. CDR1 is LNHDA, CDR2 SQIVND, per germline (reference sequence). At least ten counts were recorded for this clone. Original processing notes: Amplification of reference gene primers provided the estimated nucleated cell counts. The method was immunoSEQ multiplex PCR; TCRdb's version includes in-frame clones alone and lacks a portion of them. V and J calls and clone size are given by that table; D and trimming were obtained from the DNA. The sample contains around 42,000 clones, approximately 81% of which appear only once.

Specimen: peripheral blood. This rearrangement joins TRBV19 to TRBJ2-1; 7 bases match TRBD2. This TCR was sampled from a woman in her sixties or seventies in a cohort sampled during active COVID-19. The CDR3: CASSIGPPSSGVSSYNEQFF. In DNA, the CDR3 is TGTGCCAGTAGTATAGGCCCTCCTTCTAGCGGAGTAAGCTCCTACAATGAGCAGTTCTTC.